These 24 T cell receptor beta chains were sequenced from one sample in a study of brain T cells in children with intractable seizures. Clones were read by immunoSEQ multiplex PCR, and TCRdb kept only the in-frame ones, dropping some. The sample contains around 38,000 clones, approximately 90% of which appear only once. The material sequenced was peripheral blood, taken at surgery. The receptors here all came from a girl aged 2 to 9 with tuberous sclerosis and intractable seizures.

The chain combines TRBV12-3 or TRBV12-4 with TRBJ1-2, with 7 bases matching TRBD1. This CDR3 is built from 13 residues. The junction had 8 bases not matched to a gene; V was cut back by 7 bases and J by 6 bases. The CDR3 spells CASTGGQSDGYTF. CDR3 DNA sequence: TGTGCCAGCACCGGGGGACAGTCGGATGGCTACACCTTC.

The gene calls are TRBV30 and TRBJ1-4, with 7 bases matching TRBD1. Germline V gene lookup returns CDR1 GTSNPN and CDR2 SVGIG (reference sequence). Trimming removed 7 bases from V and 11 bases from J; junction bases left unmatched: 7. The CDR3 contains 11 residues. The CDR3 reads CASGDRGKLFF. The DNA for the CDR3 is TGTGCCTCGGGGGACAGAGGGAAACTGTTTTTT.

The CDR3 bases are TGTGCCAGTAGTCTTGATCTGAGGGGGACTGGGGGTTATGGCTACACCTTC. It codes for CASSLDLRGTGGYGYTF. The chain uses TRBV19 and TRBJ1-2; possible D gene TRBD1, 6 bases. Per germline, CDR1 LNHDA and CDR2 SQIVND (reference sequence). This CDR3 region has 17 residues. V shed 5 bases and J shed 5 bases, with 24 bases lying between them.

The CDR3 protein is CASSLGPANTGELFF. CDR3 nucleotide sequence: TGCGCCAGCAGCCTGGGGCCCGCGAACACCGGGGAGCTGTTTTTT. The chain employs TRBV5-1 and TRBJ2-2; D is possibly TRBD1 (5 bases). From germline, CDR1 is SGHRS and CDR2 YFSETQ. Trimming took off 4 bases at V and 0 bases at J, with 10 bases between the two ends. This CDR3 spans 15 amino acids.

The chain couples TRBV6-5 to TRBJ2-1; the D gene is possibly TRBD1 (5 bases). The V gene lost 5 bases and the J gene lost 6 bases, with 17 bases spanning the gap. The CDR3 runs to 15 residues. Germline V lookup: CDR1 MNHEY, CDR2 SVGAGI. The CDR3 loop is CASSRGAFLSNEQFF. The CDR3 coding sequence is TGTGCCAGCAGTAGGGGCGCCTTTTTGAGCAATGAGCAGTTCTTC.

The chain is built from TRBV19 and TRBJ2-1; D call uncertain. Trimming stripped 5 bases from V and 6 bases from J, with 8 bases between. The CDR3 covers 12 residues. From germline, CDR1 is LNHDA and CDR2 SQIVND (reference sequence). The CDR3 nucleotides are TGTGCCAGTAGTCCCATTGGCAATGAGCAGTTCTTC. It codes for CASSPIGNEQFF.

The chain joins TRBV6-5 to TRBJ2-7; D uncertain. V shed 2 bases and J shed 4 bases, with 9 bases lying between them. Germline V gene lookup returns CDR1 MNHEY and CDR2 SVGAGI. The CDR3 covers 13 residues. Here the CDR3 reads CASSYRKGYEQYF. The CDR3 DNA follows: TGTGCCAGCAGTTACCGCAAAGGGTACGAGCAGTACTTC.

The chain is built from TRBV5-1 and TRBJ2-7; maybe TRBD1 (5 bases). Looked up from germline, CDR1 is SGHRS and CDR2 is YFSETQ. Trimming left V 0 bases short and J 3 bases short, with 16 bases between. The CDR3 is made up of 16 amino acids. The CDR3 here is CASSLGAGKEGYEQYF. In DNA form, the CDR3 reads TGCGCCAGCAGCTTGGGGGCAGGGAAAGAAGGCTACGAGCAGTACTTC.

The gene calls are TRBV6-2 or TRBV6-3 and TRBJ2-1, with 11 bases identical to TRBD2. From germline, CDR1 is MNHEY and CDR2 SVGEGT. This CDR3 has 16 amino acids. V was pared by 6 bases and J by 7 bases, with 11 bases of the junction left unmatched. DNA for the CDR3: TGTGCCAGCAGCAGAGATAGCGGGGGGGATCGAAATGAGCAGTTCTTC. Its protein is CASSRDSGGDRNEQFF.

Comments on this clone: This same CDR3 is encoded by further DNA sequences in the sample. The chain joins TRBV3-1 (or the pseudogene TRBV3-2) to TRBJ2-7; a possible D gene is TRBD2 (6 bases). The ends were cut back, 1 base at V and 1 base at J, with 8 bases in the middle. Germline lookup yields CDR1 LGHDT and CDR2 YNNKEL (reference sequence). The CDR3 is 14 amino acids. The CDR3 here is CASSQGAGSYEQYV. CDR3 DNA: TGTGCCAGCAGCCAAGGGGCGGGGTCCTACGAGCAGTACGTC.

This clone was seen more than once but under ten times. The gene calls are TRBV2 and TRBJ2-5; D perhaps matches TRBD2 (6 bases). Trimming pared 8 bases from V and 4 bases from J, leaving 17 bases between. This CDR3 comprises 14 residues. Germline lookup yields CDR1 SNHLY and CDR2 FYNNEI. The DNA of the CDR3 is TGTGCCAGCTGCCGGGACTCAGCGGGAGAGACCCAGTACTTC. Translated: CASCRDSAGETQYF.

The J gene is TRBJ1-6, the V gene TRBV12-5, with 10 nucleotides matching TRBD1. Per germline, CDR1 LGHNT and CDR2 FRNRAP. V gave up 6 bases and J gave up 10 bases; unmatched junction bases: 0. The CDR3 extends over 12 amino acids. The CDR3 spells CASGTGGSPLHF. CDR3 bases: TGTGCTAGTGGGACAGGGGGCTCACCCCTCCACTTT.

The sample holds one count of this clone. The V and J genes are TRBV15 and TRBJ1-1; 7 positions agree with TRBD1. Germline V gene sequence: CDR1 LNHNV, CDR2 YYDKDF (reference sequence). The trim removed 3 bases at V and 6 bases at J, leaving 7 bases unmatched. CDR3 length: 14 residues. The CDR3 loop reads CATSRLGGIAEAFF. The CDR3, as DNA: TGTGCCACCAGCAGGCTAGGGGGCATCGCTGAAGCTTTCTTT.

J is TRBJ2-7 and V is TRBV21-1; no DNA check was done on the table's D call, TRBD1. TRBV21-1 constitutes a pseudogene. This CDR3 has 14 amino acids. The CDR3 sequence: CASSPPGQSYEQYV. The CDR3 DNA is TGTGCCAGCAGTCCCCCGGGACAGTCCTACGAGCAGTACGTC.

The rearrangement joins TRBV12-2 to TRBJ1-1. TRBV12-2 is described as a pseudogene. This CDR3 spans 13 amino acids. CDR3 residues: CASRTLDFGEAFF. DNA for the CDR3: TGTGCAAGTCGCACGCTAGACTTCGGTGAAGCTTTCTTT.

The chain joins TRBV30 to TRBJ1-1, with a possible D match to TRBD1 (6 bases). Germline lookup yields CDR1 GTSNPN and CDR2 SVGIG (reference sequence). Trimming took off 1 base at V and 4 bases at J, with 13 bases between the two ends. The CDR3 extends over 14 amino acids. The CDR3 DNA sequence: TGTGCCTGGAGTGACAGGGATCTTCCCACTGAAGCTTTCTTT. As protein: CAWSDRDLPTEAFF.

DNA for the CDR3: TGTGCCAGCAGAAGGAGACCGACAGAAACCTATGGCTACACCTTC. Its protein is CASRRRPTETYGYTF. J is TRBJ1-2 and V is TRBV27, with D possibly matching TRBD1 (5 bases). The V gene lost 6 bases and the J gene lost 4 bases, with 18 bases spanning the gap. The germline CDR1 and CDR2 sequences are MNHEY and SMNVEV (reference sequence). The CDR3 sequence is 15 residues long.

This clone was seen a single time. This chain connects TRBV5-6 to TRBJ1-2, with D uncertain. Trimming pared 4 bases from V and 1 base from J, leaving 11 bases between. CDR1 SGHDT and CDR2 YYEEEE come from the germline V gene. The CDR3 sequence is 14 residues long. Here the CDR3 DNA reads TGTGCCAGCAGCCCGACAAGAGATAACTATGGCTACACCTTC. Translation: CASSPTRDNYGYTF.

This sequence joins TRBV27 and TRBJ2-5; TRBD1 might be the D (5 bases). Germline CDR1 and CDR2: MNHEY and SMNVEV (reference sequence). V was shortened by 2 bases and J by 9 bases, with 13 bases between the two germline ends. The CDR3 is 13 residues long. The CDR3 DNA follows: TGTGCCAGCAGTTTAACGCAGGGAAGATCCCAGTACTTC. It specifies CASSLTQGRSQYF.

The gene calls are TRBV30 and TRBJ1-2; TRBD1 is a possible D gene (5 bases). V lost 1 base and J lost 8, with 11 bases in between. Germline V gives CDR1 GTSNPN, CDR2 SVGIG (reference sequence). This CDR3 has 12 amino acids. As DNA, the CDR3 is TGTGCCTGGAGTGCACAGGAGGAAGGCTACACCTTC. This codes for CAWSAQEEGYTF.

V usage is TRBV27 and J usage is TRBJ2-3; D gene unclear. The CDR3 sequence is 13 residues long. Trimming removed 5 bases from V and 1 base from J, with 7 bases in between. Per the germline V gene, CDR1 is MNHEY and CDR2 is SMNVEV (reference sequence). The CDR3 sequence: CASSPLGTDTQYF. The CDR3 DNA is TGTGCCAGCAGTCCGCTCGGCACAGATACGCAGTATTTT.

This chain joins TRBV7-9 and TRBJ1-1; 8 bases agree with TRBD1. Germline CDR1 is SEHNR and CDR2 is FQNEAQ (reference sequence). The trim removed 5 bases at V and 1 base at J, leaving 0 bases unmatched. CDR3 length: 13 residues. The CDR3 nucleotides read TGTGCCAGCAGCGGACAGGGGAACACTGAAGCTTTCTTT. This translates into CASSGQGNTEAFF.

V usage is TRBV10-3 and J usage is TRBJ1-5; a possible D gene is TRBD1 (6 bases). Germline-derived CDR1 and CDR2 are ENHRY and SYGVKD. Trimming removed 5 bases from V and 4 bases from J, with 15 bases in between. The CDR3 covers 15 residues. This CDR3 is CAISKQGSLNQPQHF. The CDR3 DNA follows: TGTGCCATCAGTAAACAGGGATCCCTTAATCAGCCCCAGCATTTT.

This chain links TRBV21-1 with TRBJ1-6. TRBV21-1 is an annotated pseudogene. The CDR3 sequence is 14 residues long. CDR3 in amino acids: CASSKNRGWSPLHF. DNA of the CDR3: TGTGCCAGCAGCAAAAACCGGGGGTGGTCACCCCTCCACTTT.